The 32 T cell receptor beta chains presented below share a single source sample, sequenced in a study of T cells after yellow fever vaccination. TCRdb reanalysed the 5' RACE reads using MiXCR and keeps one entry per CDR3 protein. The sample contains a few hundred thousand distinct CDR3 sequences, roughly 3.7% of which appear only once. Sequencing used PBMCs, obtained 15 days after the yellow fever booster vaccination. The receptors shown here come from a man aged 18 to 30 who received the YFV17D yellow fever vaccine.

This clonotype was detected many times. In DNA, the CDR3 is TGTGCCAGCACCATTGGGACGGGCTCCTACAATGAGCAGTTCTTC. Translated: CASTIGTGSYNEQFF. V and J are TRBV5-5 and TRBJ2-1, with D perhaps matching TRBD1 or TRBD2 (5 bases each). Germline CDR1 SGHKS, CDR2 YYEKEE (reference sequence). This CDR3 has 15 amino acids. The V gene lost 6 bases and the J gene lost 0 bases, with 13 bases spanning the gap.

This clonotype was observed at least ten times. In DNA, the CDR3 is TGCAGTGCTAGCCGACTAAGCTCTGGAAACACCATATATTTT. This codes for CSASRLSSGNTIYF. The rearrangement uses TRBV20-1 and TRBJ1-3, with D unclear. Germline V gives CDR1 DFQATT, CDR2 SNEGSKA (reference sequence). The V end was cut by 3 bases, the J end by 0 bases, with 9 bases between. The CDR3 extends over 14 amino acids.

Remarks on this clonotype: A read error may explain this, as a much larger clone is one base away. The chain employs TRBV11-1 and TRBJ2-1, with D hard to call. The germline CDR1 and CDR2 sequences are SGHAT and FQDESV (reference sequence). V lost 3 bases and J 4 bases, leaving 10 bases between the germline ends. CDR3 length: 14 residues. The DNA of the CDR3 is TGTGCCAGCAGCTTCAGGACCGAGTACAATGAGCAGTTCTTC. It codes for CASSFRTEYNEQFF.

This clonotype was recorded at least ten times. The genes are TRBV27 and TRBJ2-7; 8 nucleotides align to TRBD2. V lost 0 bases, J lost 7 bases, and 11 bases stayed unmatched. This CDR3 region has 16 residues. Germline lookup yields CDR1 MNHEY and CDR2 SMNVEV (reference sequence). The CDR3 DNA follows: TGTGCCAGCAGTTTATCAGCAGCGGGGGCCACGGGGGAGCAGTACGTC. This sequence encodes CASSLSAAGATGEQYV.

This clonotype was picked up many times. This chain joins TRBV27 and TRBJ2-3, with 8 nucleotides matching TRBD2. Per germline, CDR1 MNHEY and CDR2 SMNVEV (reference sequence). The CDR3 runs to 15 residues. The J segment lost 5 bases and the V segment lost 2 bases, leaving 6 bases of the junction unmatched. The CDR3, as DNA: TGTGCCAGCAGTTTAAAGCCCCTAGCGGGAGATACGCAGTATTTT. This gives the protein CASSLKPLAGDTQYF.

This clonotype was seen many times. The rearrangement joins TRBV5-4 to TRBJ1-2; the D gene is possibly TRBD1 (5 bases). Trimming pared 0 bases from V and 4 bases from J, leaving 10 bases between. Germline values: CDR1 SGHNT, CDR2 YYREEE (reference sequence). CDR3 length: 14 amino acids. The CDR3 DNA sequence: TGTGCCAGCAGCTTGGCGGGGGTTATCTATGGCTACACCTTC. Its translation: CASSLAGVIYGYTF. The entire variable domain, with the rest obtained from reference TRBV5-4 and TRBJ1-2, is as follows: ETGVTQSPTHLIKTRGQQVTLRCSSQSGHNTVSWYQQALGQGPQFIFQYYREEENGRGNFPPRFSGLQFPNYSSELNVNALELDDSALYLCASSLAGVIYGYTFGSGTRLTVV.

This clonotype was seen repeatedly, ten times or more. The rearrangement uses TRBV5-8 and TRBJ2-7, with D possibly matching TRBD1 (5 bases). Trimming shortened V by 3 bases and J by 4 bases, and 8 bases separated the two germline ends. Germline-derived CDR1 and CDR2 are SGHTS and YDEGEE. This CDR3 has 12 amino acids. In nucleotides, the CDR3 is TGTGCCAGCAGCTATGACAGATACGAGCAGTACGTC. Amino acids: CASSYDRYEQYV.

This clonotype was observed at least ten times. This rearrangement joins TRBV29-1 to TRBJ1-3; TRBD1 is a possible D gene (6 bases). V lost 6 bases and J 0 bases, leaving 12 bases between the germline ends. CDR3 length equals 14 residues. Germline V gene lookup returns CDR1 SQVTM and CDR2 ANQGSEA. The CDR3 DNA reads as TGCAGCGTGGGGGACATACGCTCTGGAAACACCATATATTTT. Protein product: CSVGDIRSGNTIYF.

This clonotype was recorded at least ten times. This chain uses TRBV10-3 with TRBJ2-5, with TRBD2 identical over 9 bases. The CDR3 spans 18 residues. The V segment lost 0 bases and the J segment 3 bases; nucleotides outside the gene matches: 11. Germline assignment: CDR1 ENHRY and CDR2 SYGVKD. As DNA, the CDR3 is TGTGCCATCAGTGAGTCAAGGTCGAGTAGCGGGGGAAAAGAGACCCAGTACTTC. Its translation: CAISESRSSSGGKETQYF.

Ten or more counts support this clonotype. The chain has TRBV5-1 and TRBJ2-5; TRBD1 agrees at 8 bases. This CDR3 is built from 14 residues. Trimming cost V 4 bases and J 4 bases; bases outside gene matches: 6. Germline V gene sequence: CDR1 SGHRS, CDR2 YFSETQ. This chain's CDR3 is CASSQGQGRETQYF. The CDR3, as DNA: TGCGCCAGCAGCCAAGGACAGGGCCGAGAGACCCAGTACTTC.

This clonotype was seen at least ten times. This chain uses TRBV7-2 with TRBJ2-6; D unclear. In germline, CDR1 is SGHTA, CDR2 FQGNSA. The germline V and J ends were trimmed by 3 bases and 0 bases, with 6 bases remaining between them. This CDR3 region has 15 residues. Here the CDR3 reads CASSLRGSGANVLTF. The CDR3 bases are TGTGCCAGCAGCTTGAGAGGCTCTGGGGCCAACGTCCTGACTTTC.

This clonotype came up many times. V is TRBV10-2 and J is TRBJ1-2; a possible D gene is TRBD1 (6 bases). The CDR3 is 14 residues long. The ends were cut back, 8 bases at V and 4 bases at J, with 17 bases in the middle. The germline CDR1 and CDR2 sequences are WSHSY and SAAADI. As DNA, the CDR3 is TGCGCCAGCTCCTCGGGGGGCCCCGTCTATGGCTACACCTTC. Translating it yields CASSSGGPVYGYTF.

This clonotype showed up many times. This chain joins TRBV4-3 and TRBJ2-5; D perhaps matches TRBD1 (5 bases). Germline CDR1 and CDR2: LGHNA and YSLEER. V lost 3 bases to trimming and J lost 4 bases, with 18 bases between them. The CDR3 spans 16 residues. CDR3 DNA: TGCGCCAGCAGCCACAGTGGGGCAGGCCGCGGAGAGACCCAGTACTTC. Encoded protein: CASSHSGAGRGETQYF.

This clonotype showed up many times. V and J are TRBV20-1 and TRBJ2-2; tentative D call: TRBD1 (6 bases). Germline-derived CDR1 and CDR2 are DFQATT and SNEGSKA (reference sequence). The CDR3 totals 14 residues. Trimming took 6 bases from V and 5 from J, leaving 16 bases between them. DNA for the CDR3: TGCAGTGCCAGCCAGGGGCAATTAACCGGGGAGCTGTTTTTT. The encoded protein is CSASQGQLTGELFF.

This clonotype appeared many times. The chain links TRBV18 to TRBJ2-6; D call uncertain. Germline CDR1 is KGHSH and CDR2 is LQKENI. V was cut by 5 bases and J by 4 bases, with 12 bases left in between. The CDR3 loop spans 15 amino acids. Here the CDR3 reads CASSSRAGGANVLTF. CDR3 nucleotides: TGTGCCAGCTCATCCCGTGCTGGCGGGGCCAACGTCCTGACTTTC.

This clonotype was observed at least ten times. The V gene is TRBV5-5, the J gene TRBJ1-6; no clear D gene. The CDR3 consists of 16 residues. The V end was cut by 4 bases, the J end by 7 bases, with 18 bases between. Germline V gene data show CDR1 as SGHKS and CDR2 as YYEKEE (reference sequence). The CDR3 DNA sequence: TGTGCCAGCAGCCCCCGATCCCACCGACCAAATTCACCCCTCCACTTT. This encodes CASSPRSHRPNSPLHF.

This clonotype has ten or more counts. CDR3 region: CASRAGGPIDTQYF. Written as DNA, the CDR3 is TGTGCCAGCAGGGCGGGGGGGCCGATAGATACGCAGTATTTT. The V gene is TRBV25-1, the J gene TRBJ2-3; 9 bases are shared with TRBD2. The CDR3 runs to 14 residues. Germline CDR1 and CDR2: MGHDK and SYGVNS. Trimming removed 6 bases from V and 5 bases from J; junction bases left unmatched: 6.

This clonotype was detected ten times or more. V is TRBV5-1 and J is TRBJ2-1; D not certain. The CDR3 runs 14 residues. The V end lost 0 bases, the J end lost 5 bases, and 9 bases lay between the germline ends. Germline CDR1 reads SGHRS; CDR2 reads YFSETQ. In DNA form, the CDR3 reads TGCGCCAGCAGCTTGGATGTAGGAAACAATGAGCAGTTCTTC. It is translated as CASSLDVGNNEQFF.

This clonotype was seen repeatedly, ten times or more. An end of the junction does not agree with germline; a read error may underlie this. The gene calls are TRBV7-7 and TRBJ2-1; D ambiguous. Per germline, CDR1 SSHAT and CDR2 FNYEAQ (reference sequence). CDR3 size: 13 residues. CDR3 DNA sequence: TGTGCTAGCAGCTTAGACGTATACAATGAGCAGTTCTTC. Amino acid sequence: CASSLDVYNEQFF.

Many counts were recorded for this clonotype. The CDR3 here is CASSYRGSDTQYF. CDR3 nucleotides: TGTGCCAGCAGCTACAGGGGATCCGATACGCAGTATTTT. The rearrangement uses TRBV5-6 and TRBJ2-3, with TRBD1 matching 7 bases. The CDR3 extends over 13 amino acids. The trim removed 3 bases at V and 6 bases at J, leaving 4 bases unmatched. Germline V gene lookup returns CDR1 SGHDT and CDR2 YYEEEE.

The sample holds many counts of this clonotype. The J gene is TRBJ2-1, the V gene TRBV3-1; D is undetermined. V shed 8 bases and J shed 0 bases, with 11 bases lying between them. The CDR3 is 14 amino acids. Germline assignment: CDR1 LGHDT and CDR2 YNNKEL (reference sequence). CDR3 region: CASAHTSSYNEQFF. In DNA, the CDR3 is TGTGCCAGCGCCCATACGAGCTCCTACAATGAGCAGTTCTTC.

This clonotype was seen repeatedly, ten times or more. The chain joins TRBV7-2 to TRBJ1-6; 9 bases match TRBD1. Germline V CDR1 and CDR2: SGHTA, FQGNSA. Unmatched junction bases numbered 5, after V lost 5 bases and J lost 9 bases. There are 14 residues in the CDR3. The CDR3 nucleotides read TGTGCCAGCAGCCAGGGACAGGGAGGTTCACCCCTCCACTTT. It codes for CASSQGQGGSPLHF.

This clonotype was counted at least ten times. The junction departs from the called germline gene at one end, perhaps through a read error. This chain uses TRBV7-9 with TRBJ2-1; no firm D call. The CDR3 has 12 residues. Germline V gene data show CDR1 as SEHNR and CDR2 as FQNEAQ (reference sequence). The CDR3 spells CASSLEGRSGIF. The CDR3 coding sequence is TGTGCCAGCAGCTTAGAAGGCAGAAGTGGGATCTTC.

This clonotype came up a few times. The junction shows a germline mismatch at one end, possibly a read error. The J gene is TRBJ2-1, the V gene TRBV5-1; D gene ambiguous. Per germline, CDR1 SGHRS and CDR2 YFSETQ. The length of the CDR3 is 16 residues. CDR3 bases: TGCGCCAGCTGCTTGTATGGCGGAAGCTCCTACAATGAGCAGTTCTTC. It encodes CASCLYGGSSYNEQFF.

This clonotype has ten or more counts. The genes are TRBV7-2 and TRBJ2-5; either TRBD1 or TRBD2 may supply D (5 bases each). CDR1 is SGHTA, CDR2 FQGNSA, per germline. Trimming took 2 bases from V and 3 from J, leaving 7 bases between them. The CDR3 loop spans 13 amino acids. The CDR3 sequence is CASSLWGKETQYF. The CDR3 DNA is TGTGCCAGCAGCTTATGGGGGAAAGAGACCCAGTACTTC.

This clonotype was seen repeatedly, ten times or more. The chain combines TRBV5-1 with TRBJ1-3; D unresolved. CDR3 length: 16 amino acids. From germline, CDR1 is SGHRS and CDR2 YFSETQ. Trimming pared 3 bases from V and 1 base from J, leaving 14 bases between. CDR3 nucleotide sequence: TGCGCCAGCAGCTCTGAACCGATGGGTTCTGGAAACACCATATATTTT. Protein sequence: CASSSEPMGSGNTIYF.

The chain links TRBV5-4 to TRBJ2-2; D might be TRBD1 or TRBD2, each matching 5 bases. Trimming removed 4 bases at V and 6 bases at J, with 16 bases between. Germline lookup yields CDR1 SGHNT and CDR2 YYREEE (reference sequence). CDR3 size: 15 residues. The CDR3 loop is CASSPWGGSPGELFF. The CDR3 coding sequence is TGTGCCAGCAGCCCCTGGGGCGGGTCCCCCGGGGAGCTGTTTTTT.

This clonotype was counted ten times or more. The chain links TRBV20-1 to TRBJ2-5; possible D gene TRBD1, 6 bases. The CDR3 runs 13 residues. In germline, CDR1 is DFQATT, CDR2 SNEGSKA (reference sequence). V lost 7 bases to trimming and J lost 5 bases, with 17 bases between them. The CDR3 here is CSVRQGPSETQYF. The CDR3 DNA is TGCAGTGTGCGGCAGGGGCCTTCCGAGACCCAGTACTTC.

Many counts were recorded for this clonotype. The CDR3 spells CASSEILNSEQYF. The CDR3 bases are TGTGCCAGCAGTGAGATCCTAAACAGCGAGCAGTACTTC. The chain uses TRBV2 and TRBJ2-7, with D unresolved. CDR3 length: 13 amino acids. Per the germline V gene, CDR1 is SNHLY and CDR2 is FYNNEI. Trimming pared 3 bases from V and 6 bases from J, leaving 12 bases between.

This clonotype was recorded a few times. The chain uses TRBV7-2 and TRBJ2-7, with 7 bases lining up with TRBD1. The junction had 10 bases not matched to a gene; V was cut back by 5 bases and J by 6 bases. The CDR3 is made up of 14 amino acids. Per the germline V gene, CDR1 is SGHTA and CDR2 is FQGNSA. CDR3 DNA sequence: TGTGCCAGCAGCCCCAGGGTAGGGGGCCCCGAGCAGTACGTC. Translated, it gives CASSPRVGGPEQYV.

This clonotype has ten or more counts. The chain links TRBV5-1 to TRBJ1-6; TRBD1 might be the D (6 bases). This CDR3 spans 13 amino acids. The V gene's germline CDR1 is SGHRS and CDR2 YFSETQ. The V end was cut by 4 bases, the J end by 8 bases, with 10 bases between. The CDR3 coding sequence is TGCGCCAGCAGCCGGGACACAGATTCACCCCTCCACTTT. It yields the protein CASSRDTDSPLHF.

This clonotype was recorded many times. The gene calls are TRBV5-1 and TRBJ1-1, with 7 bases lining up with TRBD1. The V and J ends lost 0 bases and 10 bases, in that order; junction bases with no gene match: 3. Per germline, CDR1 SGHRS and CDR2 YFSETQ. The CDR3 is made up of 12 amino acids. The DNA for the CDR3 is TGCGCCAGCAGCTTGGACAGGGGTGGAGCTTTCTTT. It translates to CASSLDRGGAFF.